This passage covers 30 T cell receptor beta chains from one sample sequenced in a study of CD8+ T cells in alopecia areata. Treatment specified: oral pan-JAK inhibitor, 5-10 mg twice daily. Sequencing used cDNA as its template, made by extracting RNA and reverse transcribing it. The protocol was immunoSEQ multiplex PCR, while the TCRdb copy is restricted to in-frame clones and leaves out a portion. This table holds a few hundred thousand clones, around two fifths found once. Specimen: CD4+ T cells sorted from blood, collected between weeks 30 and 35, from a patient treated with tofacitinib. All receptors derive from a human donor with alopecia areata.

This clone was seen a handful of times. The rearrangement joins TRBV9 to TRBJ2-6; no clear D gene. CDR1 is SGDLS and CDR2 is YYNGEE in the germline V gene. This CDR3 comprises 16 residues. The germline V and J ends were trimmed by 0 bases and 0 bases, with 7 bases remaining between them. The CDR3 DNA follows: TGTGCCAGCAGCGTAGTGAGAGCCTCTGGGGCCAACGTCCTGACTTTC. Translating gives CASSVVRASGANVLTF. Full variable domain (remainder filled in from reference TRBV9 and TRBJ2-6): DSGVTQTPKHLITATGQRVTLRCSPRSGDLSVYWYQQSLDQGLQFLIQYYNGEERAKGNILERFSAQQFPDLHSELNLSSLELGDSALYFCASSVVRASGANVLTFGAGSRLTVL.

This clone was seen many times. CDR3 region: CASSDSGRPEETQYF. The CDR3 DNA reads TGTGCCAGCAGTGATAGCGGCAGGCCAGAAGAGACCCAGTACTTC. This chain uses TRBV25-1 with TRBJ2-5, with D possibly matching TRBD2 (6 bases). The V gene lost 3 bases and the J gene lost 3 bases, with 14 bases spanning the gap. This CDR3 contains 15 residues. CDR1 is MGHDK, CDR2 SYGVNS, per germline.

The chain has TRBV9 and TRBJ2-3; unclear D gene. Germline-derived CDR1 and CDR2 are SGDLS and YYNGEE. The CDR3 runs to 14 residues. With 0 bases removed from V and 6 bases from J, the gap between germline ends came to 11 bases. The CDR3 DNA is TGTGCCAGCAGCGTAGGGGTAGACCCGGATACGCAGTATTTT. Encoded protein: CASSVGVDPDTQYF.

The chain employs TRBV10-3 and TRBJ2-1, with unresolved D. The length of the CDR3 is 13 residues. CDR1 is ENHRY and CDR2 is SYGVKD in the germline V gene. With 8 bases removed from V and 0 bases from J, the gap between germline ends came to 8 bases. The CDR3 region has the DNA TGTGCCATCTGCAGAAGCTCCTACAATGAGCAGTTCTTC. This sequence encodes CAICRSSYNEQFF.

This clone was seen once. J is TRBJ2-5 and V is TRBV7-2; 8 bases agree with TRBD2. This CDR3 has 16 amino acids. Germline CDR1 reads SGHTA; CDR2 reads FQGNSA. Trimming removed 0 bases from V and 2 bases from J; junction bases left unmatched: 5. The CDR3 is CASSLALAGSQETQYF. In DNA, the CDR3 is TGTGCCAGCAGCTTAGCCCTAGCGGGCTCTCAAGAGACCCAGTACTTC.

The table lists this clone with a few counts. The CDR3 protein is CASRSGLAVGNEQYF. CDR3 bases: TGCGCCAGCAGAAGCGGACTAGCGGTCGGTAACGAGCAGTACTTC. The gene calls are TRBV5-1 and TRBJ2-7, with 10 bases aligning to TRBD2. V was clipped by 5 bases and J by 5 bases; unmatched bases: 10. The CDR3 has 15 residues. Germline CDR1 SGHRS, CDR2 YFSETQ.

This chain uses TRBV4-1 with TRBJ1-1; 7 nucleotides agree with TRBD1. Germline CDR1 MGHRA, CDR2 YSYEKL. The J segment lost 4 bases and the V segment lost 1 base, leaving 15 bases of the junction unmatched. The CDR3 has 18 amino acids. CDR3 sequence: CASSQVWTGGPGSTEAFF. The CDR3 DNA reads TGCGCCAGCAGCCAAGTCTGGACAGGAGGCCCAGGGAGCACTGAAGCTTTCTTT.

About this clone: A read error may produce the germline difference seen at one junction end. This chain joins TRBV4-2 and TRBJ2-7, with D tentatively TRBD1 (7 bases). The CDR3 totals 13 residues. In germline, CDR1 is LGHNA, CDR2 YNFKEQ. CDR3 sequence reads: CASSRGDSRAFFF. For the CDR3, the DNA is TGTGCCAGCAGCCGGGGGGACAGCCGAGCTTTCTTTTTC.

The CDR3 DNA follows: TGCGCCAGCAGCCATCATCCCCCCCCTAGCCACAATGAGCAGTTCTTC. Translated: CASSHHPPPSHNEQFF. The chain couples TRBV4-1 to TRBJ2-1, with a tentative D call TRBD2 (5 bases). V shed 3 bases and J shed 5 bases, with 17 bases lying between them. This CDR3 region has 16 residues. Per germline, CDR1 MGHRA and CDR2 YSYEKL.

Many counts were recorded for this clone. The rearrangement links TRBV5-1 to TRBJ2-2; no clear D. CDR3 size: 14 residues. CDR1 and CDR2 (germline): SGHRS, YFSETQ. V was shortened by 5 bases and J by 1 base, with 9 bases between the two germline ends. The CDR3 bases are TGCGCCAGCAGTCGTCTCCTGAACACCGGGGAGCTGTTTTTT. Amino acid sequence: CASSRLLNTGELFF.

The V call is TRBV12-5, the J call TRBJ1-5; D perhaps matches TRBD1 (6 bases). Trimming left V 1 base short and J 7 bases short, with 11 bases between. CDR3 length: 14 residues. Germline CDR1 is LGHNT and CDR2 is FRNRAP. CDR3 bases: TGTGCTAGTGGTTTGGCCGGGACATTGCAGCCCCAGCATTTT. Translation gives CASGLAGTLQPQHF.

The V and J genes are TRBV11-3 and TRBJ2-3; a weak D match, TRBD2 (6 bases). Germline loops: CDR1 SGHNT, CDR2 YENEEA. Deletions cut 1 base from V and 0 bases from J, with 8 bases between. The CDR3 contains 15 residues. The CDR3 loop is CASSLGGVSTDTQYF. The DNA for the CDR3 is TGTGCCAGCAGCTTAGGCGGGGTCAGCACAGATACGCAGTATTTT.

The chain is built from TRBV6-6 and TRBJ2-7; the D gene is possibly TRBD1 (5 bases). Per the germline V gene, CDR1 is MNHNY and CDR2 is SVGAGI (reference sequence). The CDR3 covers 13 residues. V lost 4 bases, J lost 6 bases, and 13 bases lay in between. The CDR3 nucleotides are TGTGCCAGCAGTTCGGGCCTTAGGGGCGAGCAGTACTTC. As protein: CASSSGLRGEQYF.

This clone occurred many times. The rearrangement links TRBV29-1 to TRBJ2-1; no clear D. CDR1 and CDR2 from the germline V gene are SQVTM and ANQGSEA. The CDR3 contains 11 residues. Between the trimmed V and J ends, which lost 4 bases and 5 bases, there was a span of 6 bases. The CDR3 protein is CSVAQNNEQFF. CDR3 sequence (DNA): TGCAGCGTTGCCCAAAACAATGAGCAGTTCTTC.

CDR3 nucleotides: TGCGCCAGCACAACCACCGGGGAGCTGTTTTTT. Amino acids: CASTTTGELFF. V is TRBV5-1 and J is TRBJ2-2; D not resolved. Germline V lookup: CDR1 SGHRS, CDR2 YFSETQ. The germline V and J ends were trimmed by 6 bases and 4 bases, with 4 bases remaining between them. The CDR3 runs to 11 residues.

This clone came up a few times. The J gene is TRBJ1-1, the V gene TRBV29-1, with 7 bases matching TRBD1. This CDR3 is built from 10 residues. Germline CDR1 SQVTM, CDR2 ANQGSEA. V dropped 6 bases and J dropped 13; count of bases not matched to a gene: 8. CDR3 nucleotide sequence: TGCAGCGTAGACAGGGATTATGGTTTCTTT. Translating it yields CSVDRDYGFF.

The chain has TRBV30 and TRBJ1-2; a possible D gene is TRBD1 (5 bases). V dropped 3 bases and J dropped 7 bases, with 15 bases sitting between them. The CDR3 length is 13 residues. Germline V gene lookup returns CDR1 GTSNPN and CDR2 SVGIG (reference sequence). The CDR3 loop reads CAWSNGGKAGYTF. CDR3 in DNA: TGTGCCTGGAGCAATGGGGGAAAGGCTGGCTACACCTTC.

There are many counts of this clone. The chain has TRBV5-8 and TRBJ1-1, with unresolved D. Germline CDR1 is SGHTS and CDR2 is YDEGEE. V lost 3 bases and J 0 bases, leaving 12 bases between the germline ends. The CDR3 sequence is 15 residues long. In DNA, the CDR3 is TGTGCCAGCAGCTCGAAACAGATTTTGAACACTGAAGCTTTCTTT. It is translated as CASSSKQILNTEAFF.

The chain couples TRBV7-9 to TRBJ2-3, with TRBD1 as a possible D gene (5 bases). Germline loops: CDR1 SEHNR, CDR2 FQNEAQ (reference sequence). This CDR3 is 18 amino acids long. V was pared by 2 bases and J by 2 bases, with 20 bases between. This CDR3 reads CASSLLRDAGHSTDTQYF. CDR3 nucleotides: TGTGCCAGCAGCTTACTCCGAGACGCCGGACATTCCACAGATACGCAGTATTTT.

This clone was observed many times. This chain joins TRBV7-9 and TRBJ1-3; D not certain. V was shortened by 5 bases and J by 0 bases, with 14 bases between the two germline ends. The CDR3 spans 16 residues. Germline loops: CDR1 SEHNR, CDR2 FQNEAQ (reference sequence). CDR3 region: CASSTFDLLSGNTIYF. The DNA for the CDR3 is TGTGCCAGCAGCACCTTCGACTTACTCTCTGGAAACACCATATATTTT. Complete variable domain (other parts from reference TRBV7-9 and TRBJ1-3): DTGVSQNPRHKITKRGQNVTFRCDPISEHNRLYWYRQTLGQGPEFLTYFQNEAQLEKSRLLSDRFSAERPKGSFSTLEIQRTEQGDSAMYLCASSTFDLLSGNTIYFGEGSWLTVV.

The chain employs TRBV29-1 and TRBJ1-3; D is undetermined. Trimming removed 4 bases at V and 0 bases at J, with 7 bases between. The germline gives CDR1 SQVTM, CDR2 ANQGSEA. The CDR3 extends over 13 amino acids. The CDR3 sequence: CSVGTSSGNTIYF. The CDR3 DNA is TGCAGCGTTGGCACCAGCTCTGGAAACACCATATATTTT.

This clone was picked up a small number of times. This sequence joins TRBV25-1 and TRBJ2-7, with 11 nucleotides matching TRBD1. The CDR3 length is 15 residues. The V segment lost 1 base and the J segment 3 bases; nucleotides outside the gene matches: 2. Per germline, CDR1 MGHDK and CDR2 SYGVNS. This CDR3 is CASSEWGTGGYEQYF. The CDR3 DNA follows: TGTGCCAGCAGTGAATGGGGGACAGGGGGCTACGAGCAGTACTTC.

The gene calls are TRBV28 and TRBJ2-7; TRBD2 matches 10 bases. The CDR3 contains 15 residues. CDR1 is MDHEN and CDR2 is SYDVKM in the germline V gene. J was trimmed by 2 bases and V by 4 bases; bases with no gene match: 5. The CDR3 loop is CASSSASGGTYEQYF. The CDR3 nucleotides are TGTGCCAGCAGTTCGGCTAGCGGGGGAACCTACGAGCAGTACTTC.

For this clone: Other DNA sequences in the sample encode the same CDR3. The chain joins TRBV30 to TRBJ1-2; no reliable D call. Germline lookup yields CDR1 GTSNPN and CDR2 SVGIG (reference sequence). Trimming shortened V by 3 bases and J by 4 bases, and 9 bases separated the two germline ends. This CDR3 spans 12 amino acids. The CDR3 DNA sequence: TGTGCCTGGAGCGCCGGCTCCTATGGCTACACCTTC. This sequence encodes CAWSAGSYGYTF.

The sample holds a few counts of this clone. The chain joins TRBV15 to TRBJ1-2; maybe TRBD1 (5 bases). The CDR3 is 15 amino acids. Trimming stripped 5 bases from V and 2 bases from J, with 15 bases between. Looked up from germline, CDR1 is LNHNV and CDR2 is YYDKDF (reference sequence). The CDR3 reads CATSGRDRLNYGYTF. The CDR3 DNA reads as TGTGCCACCAGCGGAAGGGACCGCTTAAACTATGGCTACACCTTC.

There are a few counts of this clone. V is TRBV5-1 and J is TRBJ2-1, with 12 bases aligning to TRBD2. Unmatched junction bases numbered 5, after V lost 4 bases and J lost 0 bases. CDR1 is SGHRS, CDR2 YFSETQ, per germline. The CDR3 contains 17 residues. This CDR3 reads CASSLGLAGSSYNEQFF. CDR3 DNA sequence: TGCGCCAGCAGCCTCGGACTAGCGGGGAGCTCCTACAATGAGCAGTTCTTC.

This clone was seen at least ten times. The rearrangement joins TRBV27 to TRBJ1-5, with no clear D. The CDR3 contains 17 residues. The germline V gene has CDR1 MNHEY and CDR2 SMNVEV (reference sequence). V lost 3 bases and J 3 bases, leaving 18 bases between the germline ends. The CDR3 sequence: CASSLVWARPYNQPQHF. CDR3 nucleotides: TGTGCCAGCAGTTTGGTATGGGCGAGACCTTACAATCAGCCCCAGCATTTT.

With regard to this clone: At one end, the junction sequence differs from germline, possibly due to a read error. The chain recombines TRBV10-3 with TRBJ2-5; 12 positions agree with TRBD2. The CDR3 sequence is 16 residues long. CDR1 is ENHRY, CDR2 SYGVKD, per germline. The CDR3 spells CASSSPLAGGRGTQYF. The DNA for the CDR3 is TGTGCCAGCAGTAGCCCACTAGCGGGGGGCCGGGGGACCCAGTACTTC.

The chain recombines TRBV5-1 with TRBJ2-4, with TRBD1 identical over 8 bases. V shed 4 bases and J 8 bases; nucleotides not matched to a gene: 8. The CDR3 consists of 14 residues. CDR1 and CDR2 (germline): SGHRS, YFSETQ. CDR3: CASSEGQVWDIQYF. In DNA, the CDR3 is TGCGCCAGCAGCGAGGGACAGGTGTGGGACATTCAGTACTTC.

This clone was seen more than once but under ten times. The chain couples TRBV13 to TRBJ2-3; perhaps TRBD2 as D (6 bases). V lost 5 bases to trimming and J lost 2 bases, with 11 bases between them. The CDR3 has 14 amino acids. Germline V CDR1 and CDR2: PRHDT, FYEKMQ (reference sequence). In DNA form, the CDR3 reads TGTGCCAGCAGCACTAGCTCACACACAGATACGCAGTATTTT. Its protein is CASSTSSHTDTQYF.